This T cell receptor beta chain was retrieved from a study of cytomegalovirus exposure and HLA in healthy donors. About the research overall: HLA-typed donors contributed approximately 92 million unique TCRs, which were held in an early data release. Study findings and constraints: A few of the chains that were CMV-associated were confirmed in vitro to be specific for CMV antigens. In a later analysis, the majority of CMV-associated beta chains seemingly showed HLA restriction.

These donors counted as nominally healthy when sampled, but unrecorded immune exposures were likely. Germline V gives CDR1 LNHDA, CDR2 SQIVND (reference sequence). The V and J ends lost 1 base and 9 bases respectively, with 9 bases between them. This CDR3 is built from 12 residues. Both 60 Vbeta primers and 13 Jbeta primers went into the PCR. Profiling relied on immunoSEQ multiplex PCR, and the TCRdb table lists in-frame clones only, not all of them. Of about 120,000 clones in the sample, 60% to 85% were seen once. Comment on this clone: Its antigen is unidentified.

The clonotype comes from a woman in her 30s in good health and CMV-seronegative. This chain uses TRBV19 with TRBJ1-1, with D maybe TRBD1 (5 bases). The sequencing sample was made of PBMCs. The CDR3 nucleotides read TGTGCCAGTAGTATAGCGGGACTGAAAGCTTTCTTT. It codes for CASSIAGLKAFF.